Sequencing of this TCR beta chain was carried out in a study of control samples from healthy donors and cancer patients. Data came from immunoSEQ multiplex PCR; TCRdb stores just in-frame clones and leaves some out. The profile shows tens of thousands of clones, around 89% of them singletons. The CDR3 length is 13 residues. The germline V and J ends were trimmed by 0 bases and 6 bases, with 6 bases remaining between them. What was sequenced was blood. This rearrangement joins TRBV12-3 or TRBV12-4 to TRBJ1-5, with D uncertain. The TCR sequence derives from a man aged 45-65 years in good health. The CDR3 loop reads CASSLAVGQPQHF. The CDR3 coding sequence is TGTGCCAGCAGTTTAGCTGTCGGTCAGCCCCAGCATTTT.